Below are 5 T cell receptor beta chains sequenced from a single sample in a study of T cell responses to AZD1222 COVID-19 vaccine (dated by TCRdb to the early 2020s). The receptor library was made with the immunoSEQ multiplex PCR assay. TCRdb holds this immuneACCESS table with in-frame rearrangements only. Some clones are missing; in checked studies, unresolved V genes explain under half, and the rest has no known cause. The sample has some 110,000 clones on record, 90% of them singletons. Together, the top ten hold roughly 8% of the sample. This specimen's time point label, per the study, means: about 28 days (+/-7) after the second vaccine dose. Sequenced here: peripheral blood, sampled 28 days after the second AZD1222 dose. Every receptor here comes from an adult who received the AZD1222 COVID-19 vaccine.

The chain couples TRBV5-1 to TRBJ1-2, with 7 bases aligning to TRBD1. The junction had 3 bases not matched to a gene; V was cut back by 6 bases and J by 4 bases. From germline, CDR1 is SGHRS and CDR2 YFSETQ. The CDR3 covers 12 residues. CDR3 in DNA: TGCGCCAGCAAGGAGGGGGCCTATGGCTACACCTTC. Translated: CASKEGAYGYTF. The full variable domain, with the rest looked up from reference TRBV5-1 and TRBJ1-2, is KAGVTQTPRYLIKTRGQQVTLSCSPISGHRSVSWYQQTPGQGLQFLFEYFSETQRNKGNFPGRFSGRQFSNSRSEMNVSTLELGDSALYLCASKEGAYGYTFGSGTRLTVV.

This clone was seen once. The rearrangement links TRBV9 to TRBJ1-6; D ambiguous. The germline CDR1 and CDR2 sequences are SGDLS and YYNGEE. The V end was cut by 2 bases, the J end by 8 bases, with 11 bases between. The CDR3 has 14 residues. Here the CDR3 reads CASSVGGWDSPLHF. CDR3 nucleotides: TGTGCCAGCAGCGTCGGAGGGTGGGATTCACCCCTCCACTTT. Looking up the rest from reference TRBV9 and TRBJ1-6 gives the full variable domain: DSGVTQTPKHLITATGQRVTLRCSPRSGDLSVYWYQQSLDQGLQFLIQYYNGEERAKGNILERFSAQQFPDLHSELNLSSLELGDSALYFCASSVGGWDSPLHFGNGTRLTVT.

This clone was seen only once. The chain links TRBV4-3 to TRBJ2-7; D is undetermined. The CDR3 runs 15 residues. Looked up from germline, CDR1 is LGHNA and CDR2 is YSLEER. The V end was cut by 0 bases, the J end by 4 bases, with 13 bases between. The CDR3 spells CASSQDVGRLYEQYF. Written as DNA, the CDR3 is TGCGCCAGCAGCCAAGATGTCGGCAGGTTGTACGAGCAGTACTTC.

The sample holds one count of this clone. The chain combines TRBV30 with TRBJ2-1; 7 bases match TRBD1. With V trimmed by 0 bases and J by 7 bases, 9 bases remained unmatched. This CDR3 is 15 amino acids long. Germline CDR1 GTSNPN, CDR2 SVGIG (reference sequence). CDR3 bases: TGTGCCTGGAGTGTCAGGGGGACCCTTGGGAATGAGCAGTTCTTC. Protein sequence: CAWSVRGTLGNEQFF.

The rearrangement links TRBV20-1 to TRBJ2-4; tentative D call: TRBD2 (6 bases). CDR1 is DFQATT, CDR2 SNEGSKA, per germline (reference sequence). The ends were cut back, 3 bases at V and 10 bases at J, with 22 bases in the middle. CDR3 length equals 15 residues. CDR3 DNA sequence: TGCAGTGCTAGTAGTTCCGGGCTAGCGCGGCTGATTCAGTACTTC. Translating gives CSASSSGLARLIQYF.